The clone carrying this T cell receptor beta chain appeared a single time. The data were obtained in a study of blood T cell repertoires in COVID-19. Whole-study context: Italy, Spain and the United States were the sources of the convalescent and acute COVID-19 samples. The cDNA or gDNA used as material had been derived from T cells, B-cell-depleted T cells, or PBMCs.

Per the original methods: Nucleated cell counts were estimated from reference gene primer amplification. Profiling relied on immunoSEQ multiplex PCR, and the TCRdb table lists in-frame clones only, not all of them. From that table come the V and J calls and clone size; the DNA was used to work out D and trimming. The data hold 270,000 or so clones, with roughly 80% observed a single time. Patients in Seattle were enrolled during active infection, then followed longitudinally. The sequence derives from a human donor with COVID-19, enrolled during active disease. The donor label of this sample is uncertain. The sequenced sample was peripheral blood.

The CDR3 is CASSTGSTANYGYTF. The CDR3 DNA is TGTGCCAGCTCGACAGGGAGTACGGCTAACTATGGCTACACCTTC. V usage is TRBV18 and J usage is TRBJ1-2, with TRBD1 matching over 7 bases. Looked up from germline, CDR1 is KGHSH and CDR2 is LQKENI. The ends lost 6 bases at V and 0 bases at J; junction bases unmatched: 7. This CDR3 contains 15 residues.